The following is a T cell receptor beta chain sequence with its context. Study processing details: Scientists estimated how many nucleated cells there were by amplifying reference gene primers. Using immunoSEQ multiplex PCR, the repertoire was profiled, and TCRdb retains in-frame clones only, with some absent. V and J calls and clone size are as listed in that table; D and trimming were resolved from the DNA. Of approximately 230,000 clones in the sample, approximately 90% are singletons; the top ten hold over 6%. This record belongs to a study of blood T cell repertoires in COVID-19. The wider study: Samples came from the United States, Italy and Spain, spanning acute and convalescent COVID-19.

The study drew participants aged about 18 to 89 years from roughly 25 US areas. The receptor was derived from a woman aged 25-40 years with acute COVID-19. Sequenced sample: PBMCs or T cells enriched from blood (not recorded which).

CDR3 nucleotide sequence: TGTGCCAGCAGTTACTCACAGGGGGCGTCTGGCTACACCTTC. As protein: CASSYSQGASGYTF. This chain connects TRBV6-5 to TRBJ1-2, with 9 nucleotides matching TRBD1. Germline V CDR1 and CDR2: MNHEY, SVGAGI. CDR3 length equals 14 residues. The V segment lost 0 bases and the J segment 7 bases; nucleotides outside the gene matches: 3.